The 12 T cell receptor beta chains reported below all come from one sample, sequenced in a study of post-analysis software for immune sequencing data. The study's findings and limits: Controls had lower frequencies than patients of four or five TRBV segments, which included TRBV5-6, TRBV5-1 and TRBV20-1.

Presence of unique molecular identifiers characterized the TCR beta cDNA libraries. Each CDR3 protein is one row after TCRdb ran MiXCR on the PCR reads. The profile shows 750,000 to 900,000 distinct CDR3 sequences, around 46% of them singletons. These receptors have no known antigen. Sequenced sample: blood. The receptors were gathered from a girl aged 10 to 17 with multiple sclerosis.

This sequence joins TRBV28 and TRBJ2-7; 8 bases are shared with TRBD1. Germline V gene lookup returns CDR1 MDHEN and CDR2 SYDVKM. After removal of 7 bases from V and 3 bases from J, the junction contained 11 bases not matched to a gene. This CDR3 comprises 15 residues. DNA of the CDR3: TGTGCCAGCACGTCTGGACAGGGAGGAAGCTACGAGCAGTACTTC. It specifies CASTSGQGGSYEQYF. Variable domain in full (rest from reference TRBV28 and TRBJ2-7): DVKVTQSSRYLVKRTGEKVFLECVQDMDHENMFWYRQDPGLGLRLIYFSYDVKMKEKGDIPEGYSVSREKKERFSLILESASTNQTSMYLCASTSGQGGSYEQYFGPGTRLTVT.

CDR3 DNA: TGTGCCAGCAGCTCCAGGGGACCCGGAAACACCATATATTTT. This encodes CASSSRGPGNTIYF. This chain connects TRBV7-9 to TRBJ1-3, with D perhaps TRBD1 (6 bases). Germline V gives CDR1 SEHNR, CDR2 FQNEAQ (reference sequence). This CDR3 has 14 residues. V dropped 4 bases and J dropped 4 bases, with 11 bases sitting between them.

This clonotype came up a few times. The chain employs TRBV27 and TRBJ1-1; the match to TRBD1 covers 7 bases. Germline values: CDR1 MNHEY, CDR2 SMNVEV (reference sequence). The length of the CDR3 is 15 residues. The ends lost 3 bases at V and 5 bases at J; junction bases unmatched: 9. Here the CDR3 DNA reads TGTGCCAGCAGTTTGGGGGTAGGGGGCTATACTGAAGCTTTCTTT. The encoded protein is CASSLGVGGYTEAFF.

In its sample, this clonotype was seen once. The chain carries TRBV28 and TRBJ2-7; 8 bases agree with TRBD1. The better agreement between TRBJ2-5 and the DNA end casts doubt on the J call. CDR1 and CDR2 from the germline V gene are MDHEN and SYDVKM. The CDR3 runs to 15 residues. The CDR3 sequence is CASSLPTGASETQYF. The CDR3, as DNA: TGTGCCAGCAGTTTACCGACAGGGGCTTCGGAGACCCAGTACTTC.

This clonotype has more than one count but fewer than ten. This chain links TRBV29-1 with TRBJ2-7, with D unresolved. This CDR3 region has 13 residues. V was pared by 1 base and J by 2 bases, with 9 bases between. Germline assignment: CDR1 SQVTM and CDR2 ANQGSEA. CDR3 sequence reads: CSVEVPDAYEQYF. The CDR3 region has the DNA TGCAGCGTTGAAGTGCCAGACGCCTACGAGCAGTACTTC.

This clonotype came up a few times. The rearrangement joins TRBV9 to TRBJ1-2, with D maybe TRBD1 (5 bases). V lost 0 bases to trimming and J lost 10 bases, with 16 bases between them. The CDR3 sequence is 14 residues long. Germline lookup yields CDR1 SGDLS and CDR2 YYNGEE. CDR3 residues: CASSVEAARGVYTF. CDR3 bases: TGTGCCAGCAGCGTAGAGGCGGCCCGAGGGGTCTACACCTTC.

In its sample, this clonotype was seen a few times. This chain connects TRBV12-3 or TRBV12-4 to TRBJ2-1; TRBD2 aligns across 11 bases. The CDR3 extends over 18 amino acids. Trimming cost V 1 base and J 0 bases; bases outside gene matches: 5. CDR3 loop: CASSLGLAGSSSYNEQFF. CDR3 nucleotide sequence: TGTGCCAGCAGTTTAGGACTAGCGGGATCCAGCTCCTACAATGAGCAGTTCTTC.

The CDR3 loop is CATRKREVKTYEQYF. CDR3 in DNA: TGTGCCACCAGAAAGCGGGAGGTTAAAACTTACGAGCAGTACTTC. This rearrangement joins TRBV24-1 to TRBJ2-7, with 9 nucleotides matching TRBD2. The V and J ends lost 7 bases and 4 bases, in that order; junction bases with no gene match: 10. Germline V CDR1 and CDR2: KGHDR, SFDVKD. The CDR3 loop spans 15 amino acids.

Only a few counts were recorded for this clonotype. The chain is built from TRBV7-2 and TRBJ2-5; D is unclear. Germline lookup yields CDR1 SGHTA and CDR2 FQGNSA. The CDR3 runs 16 residues. V shed 0 bases and J shed 1 base, with 12 bases lying between them. The CDR3 nucleotides read TGTGCCAGCAGCTTAGCGCGCATGGGTGGCCAAGAGACCCAGTACTTC. It is translated as CASSLARMGGQETQYF.

As to this clonotype: With a much larger clone just one base away, this may be a read error. Here the CDR3 DNA reads TGTGCCAGCAGTGGCGAATACGAGCAGTACTTC. Translated, it gives CASSGEYEQYF. The chain combines TRBV2 with TRBJ2-7, with no clear D. CDR1 and CDR2 (germline): SNHLY, FYNNEI. CDR3 size: 11 residues. The V and J ends lost 4 bases and 4 bases respectively, with 5 bases between them.

V and J are TRBV12-3 or TRBV12-4 and TRBJ2-3; D may correspond to TRBD1 or TRBD2 (6 bases each). This CDR3 has 15 residues. The ends were cut back, 6 bases at V and 6 bases at J, with 19 bases in the middle. The CDR3 loop is CASSSDGGGLDTQYF. DNA for the CDR3: TGTGCCAGCAGCTCAGACGGGGGCGGTCTGGATACGCAGTATTTT.

This clonotype has only one observation. The junction departs from the called germline gene at one end, perhaps through a read error. The rearrangement joins TRBV9 to TRBJ2-5; possible D gene TRBD2, 5 bases. CDR1 is SGDLS, CDR2 YYNGEE, per germline. The CDR3 covers 17 residues. This CDR3 is CTSSVATPLRTQETQYF. The CDR3 bases are TGTACCAGCAGCGTAGCCACCCCTCTTAGGACTCAAGAGACCCAGTACTTC.